Below, one T cell receptor (beta chain) is given with its context. As yet, its antigen is unknown. This sample was taken from a study of blood T cells in healthy people across ages. A second PCR of about 7 to 12 cycles used a sample-barcoded 5' primer and a J-beta primer mix. From the 5' RACE reads, TCRdb called clonotypes with MiXCR, one entry per CDR3 protein. The sample records around 1,800,000 distinct CDR3 sequences, around 42% being singletons. Individuals who donated were healthy Caucasians from Russia aged 6 to 90. Per sample, at least 5 micrograms of total RNA were extracted. Study-wide results and limits: Among T cells, TCR beta diversity per million cells dropped roughly linearly as age rose.

The origin of this receptor is a human donor in good health. The sample consisted of blood.

The CDR3 DNA follows: TGTGCCAGCAGCCCTGCCCCGGGGGGAGCCTTCTATGGCTACACCTTC. Its translation is CASSPAPGGAFYGYTF. J is TRBJ1-2 and V is TRBV7-2, with D perhaps TRBD1 (5 bases). Looked up from germline, CDR1 is SGHTA and CDR2 is FQGNSA. Trimming pared 5 bases from V and 4 bases from J, leaving 20 bases between. This CDR3 spans 16 amino acids.